These 18 T cell receptor beta chains originate from one sample sequenced in a study of T cell repertoires in cytomegalovirus infection (dated by TCRdb to the late 2010s). The sequencer was an Illumina HiSeq 1500. Starting from the raw public reads, TCRdb applied fastp trimming at Q25, assembled clones with MiXCR and retained in-frame beta chains. Duplicate CDR3 protein sequences are folded into a single record with the most common DNA and genes. In all, the sample holds about 740,000 distinct CDR3 sequences, and 35% to 45% of those were seen once. The ten largest clones represent roughly 2.8% of the sample. The sequenced sample consisted of PBMCs. These receptors were collected from a human donor in good health (CMV status not recorded). Some clones in this sample may be carry-over from other donors' samples.

The chain employs TRBV6-5 and TRBJ1-2; possible D gene TRBD1, 6 bases. The V gene lost 6 bases and the J gene lost 4 bases, with 15 bases spanning the gap. This CDR3 contains 14 residues. Germline assignment: CDR1 MNHEY and CDR2 SVGAGI. The CDR3 DNA sequence: TGTGCCAGCAGATATGGGGGGGCAGGCTATGGCTACACCTTC. Protein sequence: CASRYGGAGYGYTF.

This clonotype showed up just a few times. Here the CDR3 reads CASSPLSGGYEQYF. The DNA of the CDR3 is TGTGCCAGCAGTCCCTTAAGTGGCGGCTACGAGCAGTACTTC. This rearrangement joins TRBV27 to TRBJ2-7; no firm D call. Germline lookup yields CDR1 MNHEY and CDR2 SMNVEV (reference sequence). V was cut by 5 bases and J by 3 bases, with 14 bases left in between. This CDR3 spans 14 amino acids.

This clonotype came up a few times. The chain couples TRBV28 to TRBJ1-1; maybe TRBD1 (5 bases). Germline-derived CDR1 and CDR2 are MDHEN and SYDVKM. There are 12 residues in the CDR3. Trimming left V 2 bases short and J 11 bases short, with 12 bases between. The CDR3 is CASSLAAGLAFF. CDR3 sequence (DNA): TGTGCCAGCAGTTTAGCGGCAGGGTTGGCTTTCTTT.

As concerns this clonotype: This may come from a read error, since a much larger clone is one base off. No conserved phenylalanine or tryptophan is present at the end of the CDR3, so a read error is the likely explanation. This chain links TRBV7-9 with TRBJ2-1, with 12 bases fitting TRBD2. CDR1 is SEHNR and CDR2 is FQNEAQ in the germline V gene (reference sequence). The CDR3 extends over 17 amino acids. The junction had 13 bases not matched to a gene; V was cut back by 5 bases and J by 8 bases. The CDR3 sequence is CASSRGVGLAGRDEQFL. The CDR3, as DNA: TGTGCCAGCAGCCGAGGGGTCGGACTAGCGGGGCGCGATGAGCAGTTCTTA.

The rearrangement links TRBV6-5 to TRBJ1-4, with D tentatively TRBD1 (5 bases). This CDR3 has 15 amino acids. CDR1 and CDR2 from the germline V gene are MNHEY and SVGAGI. V shed 0 bases and J shed 5 bases, with 10 bases lying between them. The CDR3: CASSYSIGENEKLFF. CDR3 nucleotide sequence: TGTGCCAGCAGTTACTCGATAGGGGAGAATGAAAAACTGTTTTTT.

This clonotype appeared many times. This chain joins TRBV6-6 and TRBJ2-3; 9 bases line up with TRBD1. CDR1 is MNHNY and CDR2 is SVGAGI in the germline V gene (reference sequence). The CDR3 has 17 amino acids. V dropped 6 bases and J dropped 2; count of bases not matched to a gene: 12. The CDR3 bases are TGTGCCAGCAGGACACCTCCCGGGACAGGGTACACAGATACGCAGTATTTT. Its protein product is CASRTPPGTGYTDTQYF.

This clonotype was seen a few times. J is TRBJ1-1 and V is TRBV4-1, with TRBD1 as a possible D gene (6 bases). The CDR3 has 17 amino acids. Trimming took 4 bases from V and 0 from J, leaving 18 bases between them. Looked up from germline, CDR1 is MGHRA and CDR2 is YSYEKL. DNA for the CDR3: TGCGCCAGCAGCCGAAGGGTCAGGGGAAGCTTGAACACTGAAGCTTTCTTT. Translation gives CASSRRVRGSLNTEAFF.

Regarding this clonotype: One junction end disagrees with the germline gene, perhaps due to a read error. This rearrangement joins TRBV7-2 to TRBJ2-7, with D possibly being TRBD2 (5 bases). This CDR3 has 15 residues. CDR1 is SGHTA, CDR2 FQGNSA, per germline. The CDR3 spells CASSVTAPSSYEPYF. The CDR3 nucleotides read TGTGCCAGCAGCGTCACAGCGCCTAGCTCCTACGAGCCGTACTTC. Supplemented by reference TRBV7-2 and TRBJ2-7, the full variable domain reads GAGVSQSPSNKVTEKGKDVELRCDPISGHTALYWYRQSLGQGLEFLIYFQGNSAPDKSGLPSDRFSAERTGGSVSTLTIQRTQQEDSAVYLCASSVTAPSSYEPYFGPGTRLTVT.

This clonotype was observed a few times. The chain recombines TRBV5-1 with TRBJ2-7; possible D gene TRBD1, 6 bases. The germline gives CDR1 SGHRS, CDR2 YFSETQ. The CDR3 covers 15 residues. With 0 bases removed from V and 1 base from J, the gap between germline ends came to 11 bases. The CDR3 DNA reads as TGCGCCAGCAGCTTGGCCCTGGACAGATCCTACGAGCAGTACTTC. It specifies CASSLALDRSYEQYF. Filled out from reference TRBV5-1 and TRBJ2-7, the complete variable domain reads KAGVTQTPRYLIKTRGQQVTLSCSPISGHRSVSWYQQTPGQGLQFLFEYFSETQRNKGNFPGRFSGRQFSNSRSEMNVSTLELGDSALYLCASSLALDRSYEQYFGPGTRLTVT.

The gene calls are TRBV15 and TRBJ1-5, with a possible D match to TRBD1 (6 bases). V was shortened by 0 bases and J by 6 bases, with 12 bases between the two germline ends. Germline CDR1 and CDR2: LNHNV and YYDKDF (reference sequence). The length of the CDR3 is 15 residues. The CDR3 DNA reads TGTGCCACCAGCAGAGATCGGTCGGGGGCTCAGCCCCAGCATTTT. It is translated as CATSRDRSGAQPQHF.

The chain is built from TRBV5-4 and TRBJ2-7, with D maybe TRBD1 (6 bases). The germline V and J ends were trimmed by 5 bases and 1 base, with 13 bases remaining between them. The CDR3 covers 14 residues. Germline lookup yields CDR1 SGHNT and CDR2 YYREEE (reference sequence). This chain's CDR3 is CASRQGQGSYEQYF. CDR3 nucleotides: TGTGCCAGCAGGCAGGGGCAGGGGTCCTACGAGCAGTACTTC.

This clonotype was found a few times. The rearrangement uses TRBV28 and TRBJ2-1; TRBD2 aligns across 15 bases. The V gene's germline CDR1 is MDHEN and CDR2 SYDVKM. V trimming: 6 bases; J trimming: 4 bases; junction bases outside the gene matches: 7. This CDR3 comprises 17 residues. CDR3 sequence: CASRWTSGRAQYNEQFF. Written as DNA, the CDR3 is TGTGCCAGCAGGTGGACTAGCGGGAGGGCCCAATACAATGAGCAGTTCTTC.

The chain joins TRBV11-1 to TRBJ1-1; 7 bases are a match to TRBD1. The CDR3 loop spans 14 amino acids. Germline assignment: CDR1 SGHAT and CDR2 FQDESV (reference sequence). V was pared by 8 bases and J by 3 bases, with 9 bases of the junction left unmatched. Written as DNA, the CDR3 is TGTGCCAGCCGAGACGGAGGGGGCGACACTGAAGCTTTCTTT. Protein sequence: CASRDGGGDTEAFF.

The table lists this clonotype with a few counts. This sequence joins TRBV28 and TRBJ1-1, with D possibly TRBD1 on 6 matching bases. V lost 2 bases and J lost 1, with 14 bases in between. The CDR3 is 16 residues long. Germline CDR1 and CDR2: MDHEN and SYDVKM. For the CDR3, the DNA is TGTGCCAGCAGTTTAAAGTCCGGGGGCTCGAACACTGAAGCTTTCTTT. Protein sequence: CASSLKSGGSNTEAFF.

This clonotype was recorded once. CDR3 nucleotides: TGTGCCAGCAGTCCGACCAATTTTCTACCTACCTACGAGCAGTACTTC. Translation: CASSPTNFLPTYEQYF. V gene TRBV12-3 or TRBV12-4 combines with J gene TRBJ2-7; D gene uncertain. This CDR3 is 16 amino acids long. V dropped 5 bases and J dropped 2 bases, with 19 bases sitting between them.

In this sample, this clonotype turned up a few times. This rearrangement joins TRBV28 to TRBJ2-7; 7 bases are a match to TRBD2. This CDR3 region has 16 residues. The V gene end was trimmed by 2 bases and the J gene end by 1 base; junction bases not matched to a gene: 8. Germline values: CDR1 MDHEN, CDR2 SYDVKM. The CDR3 is CASSLRPGGSSYEQYF. The CDR3 nucleotides are TGTGCCAGCAGTTTACGGCCGGGAGGCTCGTCCTACGAGCAGTACTTC.

V gene TRBV29-1 combines with J gene TRBJ1-2, with TRBD1 matching 7 bases. Germline V lookup: CDR1 SQVTM, CDR2 ANQGSEA. After removal of 4 bases from V and 0 bases from J, the junction contained 8 bases not matched to a gene. The CDR3 has 15 amino acids. The CDR3 sequence: CSVAGGGGANYGYTF. DNA for the CDR3: TGCAGCGTTGCAGGGGGAGGAGGAGCTAACTATGGCTACACCTTC.

The chain has TRBV28 and TRBJ1-1; 7 bases map to TRBD1. Unmatched junction bases numbered 11, after V lost 4 bases and J lost 0 bases. CDR1 is MDHEN, CDR2 SYDVKM, per germline. This CDR3 is built from 17 residues. CDR3 nucleotide sequence: TGTGCCAGCAGTTCGCTAGCCGGGACAGTGATGAACACTGAAGCTTTCTTT. Protein: CASSSLAGTVMNTEAFF. The complete variable domain, with remaining parts taken from reference TRBV28 and TRBJ1-1, reads DVKVTQSSRYLVKRTGEKVFLECVQDMDHENMFWYRQDPGLGLRLIYFSYDVKMKEKGDIPEGYSVSREKKERFSLILESASTNQTSMYLCASSSLAGTVMNTEAFFGQGTRLTVV.